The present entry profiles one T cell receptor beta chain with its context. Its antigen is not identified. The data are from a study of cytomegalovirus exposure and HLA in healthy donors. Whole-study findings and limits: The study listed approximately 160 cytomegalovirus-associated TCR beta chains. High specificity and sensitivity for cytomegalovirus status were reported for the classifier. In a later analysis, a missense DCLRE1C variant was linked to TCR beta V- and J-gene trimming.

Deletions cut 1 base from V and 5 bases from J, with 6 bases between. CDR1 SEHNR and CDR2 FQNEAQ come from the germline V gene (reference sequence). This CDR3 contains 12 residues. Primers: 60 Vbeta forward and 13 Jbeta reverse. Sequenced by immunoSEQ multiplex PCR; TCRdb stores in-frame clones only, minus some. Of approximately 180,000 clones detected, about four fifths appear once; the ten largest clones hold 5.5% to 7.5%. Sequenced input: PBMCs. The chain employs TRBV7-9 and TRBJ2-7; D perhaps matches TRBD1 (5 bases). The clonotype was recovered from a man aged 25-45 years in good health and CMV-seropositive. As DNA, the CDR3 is TGTGCCAGCAGCTTAGAAGGGGACGAGCAGTACTTC. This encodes CASSLEGDEQYF.